The 18 T cell receptor beta chains given below trace back to one sample, sequenced in a study of T-cell reconstitution after alpha-beta-depleted transplantation in children. TCRbeta library construction was performed incorporating unique molecular identifiers. TCRdb processed the PCR reads anew with MiXCR; each CDR3 protein has one entry. This table has about 540,000 distinct CDR3 sequences, about a sixth appearing once. Sample: PBMCs from the stem cell graft donor, taken from the stem cell graft. The receptors were gathered from a human donor who donated a stem cell graft to a child with acute lymphoblastic leukemia.

This clonotype showed up just a few times. This rearrangement joins TRBV11-2 to TRBJ2-1, with 8 bases fitting TRBD2. This CDR3 is built from 15 residues. V shed 5 bases and J 1 base; nucleotides not matched to a gene: 4. Germline values: CDR1 SGHAT, CDR2 FQNNGV. CDR3 bases: TGTGCCAGCAGCCAGCGGGGGAAGTCCTACAATGAGCAGTTCTTC. Residues: CASSQRGKSYNEQFF.

The rearrangement uses TRBV4-1 and TRBJ2-1, with D tentatively TRBD2 (5 bases). CDR3 size: 13 residues. Germline V CDR1 and CDR2: MGHRA, YSYEKL. V shed 4 bases and J shed 8 bases, with 12 bases lying between them. CDR3 residues: CASSPLRGDEQFF. The CDR3 DNA reads as TGCGCCAGCAGCCCCCTACGGGGAGATGAGCAGTTCTTC.

This clonotype was seen ten or more times. This chain uses TRBV15 with TRBJ2-3; TRBD1 is a possible D gene (6 bases). V was cut by 3 bases and J by 1 base, with 11 bases left in between. Germline V gene lookup returns CDR1 LNHNV and CDR2 YYDKDF (reference sequence). The CDR3 is made up of 15 amino acids. CDR3 protein: CATSRVKGGTDTQYF. In nucleotides, the CDR3 is TGTGCCACCAGCAGGGTAAAGGGGGGCACAGATACGCAGTATTTT.

This clonotype was observed a handful of times. This chain links TRBV24-1 with TRBJ1-1; tentative D call: TRBD1 (5 bases). CDR1 is KGHDR and CDR2 is SFDVKD in the germline V gene. The CDR3 is 13 residues long. V lost 5 bases and J lost 3, with 9 bases in between. CDR3 amino acids: CATSGTGYTEAFF. The DNA of the CDR3 is TGTGCCACCAGTGGAACAGGCTACACTGAAGCTTTCTTT.

This clonotype was seen more than once but under ten times. The genes are TRBV11-1 and TRBJ2-1; 10 bases match TRBD2. J was trimmed by 1 base and V by 2 bases; bases with no gene match: 17. The CDR3 is 21 amino acids. Germline CDR1 reads SGHAT; CDR2 reads FQDESV (reference sequence). This CDR3 is CASSLRSLLAGGEYSYNEQFF. DNA of the CDR3: TGTGCCAGCAGCTTAAGAAGCTTGTTAGCGGGAGGCGAATATTCCTACAATGAGCAGTTCTTC.

This clonotype was counted between two and nine times. V and J are TRBV3-1 and TRBJ2-1; 7 bases agree with TRBD1. Losses at the gene ends were 3 bases for V and 4 bases for J; bases not matched to a gene: 18. CDR3 size: 19 residues. Germline loops: CDR1 LGHDT, CDR2 YNNKEL (reference sequence). This CDR3 is CASSHNRGQTRLVYNEQFF. As DNA, the CDR3 is TGTGCCAGCAGCCACAACAGGGGACAGACCAGGCTTGTTTACAATGAGCAGTTCTTC.

V is TRBV20-1 and J is TRBJ2-1, with 14 positions matching TRBD2. The CDR3 is made up of 17 amino acids. Germline CDR1 DFQATT, CDR2 SNEGSKA (reference sequence). V was clipped by 6 bases and J by 1 base; unmatched bases: 8. CDR3 region: CSAKGLAGDGSYNEQFF. In DNA, the CDR3 is TGCAGTGCCAAGGGACTAGCGGGAGACGGATCCTACAATGAGCAGTTCTTC.

This clonotype was observed a handful of times. The rearrangement uses TRBV10-3 and TRBJ2-1; the match to TRBD2 covers 7 bases. The germline V gene has CDR1 ENHRY and CDR2 SYGVKD. CDR3 length equals 17 residues. V trimming: 4 bases; J trimming: 3 bases; junction bases outside the gene matches: 12. Here the CDR3 DNA reads TGTGCCATCAGTGGGACTAACAGAAGCGGGGACTACAATGAGCAGTTCTTC. This sequence encodes CAISGTNRSGDYNEQFF.

The rearrangement uses TRBV29-1 and TRBJ2-7; the match to TRBD1 covers 7 bases. The length of the CDR3 is 12 residues. The V and J ends lost 7 bases and 3 bases, in that order; junction bases with no gene match: 6. Germline loops: CDR1 SQVTM, CDR2 ANQGSEA. CDR3 in amino acids: CSGATGSYEQYF. The CDR3 nucleotides are TGCAGCGGGGCGACAGGGAGCTACGAGCAGTACTTC.

The CDR3 DNA follows: TGTGCCAGCAGCCCCCGCAGGAGCTCCTACAATGAGCAGTTCTTC. This encodes CASSPRRSSYNEQFF. The J gene is TRBJ2-1, the V gene TRBV9; D unresolved. Germline lookup yields CDR1 SGDLS and CDR2 YYNGEE. Trimming took off 4 bases at V and 0 bases at J, with 11 bases between the two ends. CDR3 length: 15 amino acids.

The chain is built from TRBV12-3 or TRBV12-4 and TRBJ2-7, with unresolved D. V gave up 3 bases and J gave up 1 base, with 7 bases separating them. CDR3 length: 13 residues. Here the CDR3 reads CASSLGMSYEQYF. DNA for the CDR3: TGTGCCAGCAGTTTGGGGATGTCCTACGAGCAGTACTTC.

The rearrangement uses TRBV12-3 or TRBV12-4 and TRBJ1-1, with 11 bases lining up with TRBD1. Trimming took 5 bases from V and 4 from J; bases not matched to a gene: 3. CDR3 length equals 14 residues. The CDR3 here is CASSRDRGFTEAFF. Here the CDR3 DNA reads TGTGCCAGCAGTCGGGACAGGGGGTTCACTGAAGCTTTCTTT.

The chain is built from TRBV13 and TRBJ2-7; D ambiguous. Germline assignment: CDR1 PRHDT and CDR2 FYEKMQ (reference sequence). The germline V and J ends were trimmed by 4 bases and 4 bases, with 23 bases remaining between them. CDR3 length: 17 amino acids. CDR3 sequence: CASSSALVEPLNYEQYF. The CDR3, as DNA: TGTGCCAGCAGCTCCGCCCTCGTGGAACCACTAAATTACGAGCAGTACTTC.

The chain uses TRBV20-1 and TRBJ1-2; the D is unclear. There are 14 residues in the CDR3. Germline values: CDR1 DFQATT, CDR2 SNEGSKA (reference sequence). Trimming cost V 1 base and J 1 base, with 10 bases left between them. The CDR3, as DNA: TGCAGTGCTAGAGTCCCGGAGAATAACTATGGCTACACCTTC. It translates to CSARVPENNYGYTF.

This clonotype came up many times. The V gene is TRBV29-1, the J gene TRBJ2-5; D assignment may be TRBD1 or TRBD2 (5 bases each). The CDR3 length is 10 residues. V gave up 6 bases and J gave up 3 bases, with 5 bases separating them. Germline CDR1 SQVTM, CDR2 ANQGSEA. The CDR3 here is CSVGEETQYF. In nucleotides, the CDR3 is TGCAGCGTGGGGGAAGAGACCCAGTACTTC.

A few counts support this clonotype. The rearrangement uses TRBV24-1 and TRBJ2-7; the match to TRBD1 covers 7 bases. V lost 4 bases to trimming and J lost 3 bases; unmatched junction nucleotides: 11. The CDR3 has 16 residues. The germline V gene has CDR1 KGHDR and CDR2 SFDVKD. DNA of the CDR3: TGTGCCACCAGTGAGGGGACAGCCGAGGCAATCTACGAGCAGTACTTC. Protein: CATSEGTAEAIYEQYF.

There are a few counts of this clonotype. The rearrangement joins TRBV12-3 or TRBV12-4 to TRBJ2-3; D remains ambiguous. This CDR3 is built from 14 residues. The germline V and J ends were trimmed by 4 bases and 1 base, with 9 bases remaining between them. CDR3 region: CASSSVGGTDTQYF. The CDR3 DNA follows: TGTGCCAGCAGTTCTGTTGGGGGCACAGATACGCAGTATTTT.

V and J are TRBV5-1 and TRBJ1-2; D is possibly TRBD1 (5 bases). Germline V gene lookup returns CDR1 SGHRS and CDR2 YFSETQ. The CDR3 length is 13 residues. Trimming took off 4 bases at V and 3 bases at J, with 10 bases between the two ends. The CDR3 region has the DNA TGCGCCAGCAGCCCCGGGGGGGACTATGGCTACACCTTC. It translates to CASSPGGDYGYTF. Together with reference TRBV5-1 and TRBJ1-2, the CDR3 gives the full variable domain: KAGVTQTPRYLIKTRGQQVTLSCSPISGHRSVSWYQQTPGQGLQFLFEYFSETQRNKGNFPGRFSGRQFSNSRSEMNVSTLELGDSALYLCASSPGGDYGYTFGSGTRLTVV.